The 3 T cell receptor beta chains reported below all come from one sample, sequenced in a study of regulatory T cells in long-lasting Graves disease. To make TCR beta libraries, researchers used iRepertoire HTBI primers and Arm-PCR of CDR3 regions. TCRdb analysed the multiplex PCR reads with MiXCR anew, one entry per CDR3 protein. The sample yields about 620,000 distinct CDR3 sequences, around 15% seen once. Time point of the sample: newly diagnosed GD, antithyroid drugs for less than 3 months. PBMC RNA was the source of the TCR library. These sequences were also reported in another study, on T cells in Graves' hyperthyroidism and ophthalmopathy.

The material sequenced was peripheral blood mononuclear cells (PBMCs), taken at new diagnosis, from a patient treated with antithyroid drugs. These receptors all come from a woman between 25 and 40 years old with Graves disease.

This clonotype was seen just once. A read error may be the cause here, since a much bigger clone is one base away. The chain links TRBV28 to TRBJ2-3; 13 bases fit TRBD2. The CDR3 is made up of 15 amino acids. V was pared by 8 bases and J by 5 bases, with 7 bases of the junction left unmatched. Germline CDR1 reads MDHEN; CDR2 reads SYDVKM. CDR3 loop: CASGRTSGSGDTQYF. CDR3 sequence (DNA): TGTGCCAGCGGTCGGACTAGCGGGAGCGGAGATACGCAGTATTTT.

This clonotype was counted at least ten times. V usage is TRBV28 and J usage is TRBJ2-3, with 7 bases aligning to TRBD1. V dropped 8 bases and J dropped 6; count of bases not matched to a gene: 8. The CDR3 extends over 13 amino acids. Germline assignment: CDR1 MDHEN and CDR2 SYDVKM. The CDR3 nucleotides read TGTGCCAGCGAAGGGGGCGCAGGGGATACGCAGTATTTT. Its protein product is CASEGGAGDTQYF.

The chain recombines TRBV6-2 or TRBV6-3 with TRBJ2-7; TRBD1 matches 9 bases. Germline CDR1 MNHEY, CDR2 SVGEGT. The CDR3 is 13 amino acids. V was clipped by 9 bases and J by 2 bases; unmatched bases: 5. CDR3 nucleotide sequence: TGTGCCAGTGCCGGGACAGGGCCCTACGAGCAGTACTTC. The encoded protein is CASAGTGPYEQYF.